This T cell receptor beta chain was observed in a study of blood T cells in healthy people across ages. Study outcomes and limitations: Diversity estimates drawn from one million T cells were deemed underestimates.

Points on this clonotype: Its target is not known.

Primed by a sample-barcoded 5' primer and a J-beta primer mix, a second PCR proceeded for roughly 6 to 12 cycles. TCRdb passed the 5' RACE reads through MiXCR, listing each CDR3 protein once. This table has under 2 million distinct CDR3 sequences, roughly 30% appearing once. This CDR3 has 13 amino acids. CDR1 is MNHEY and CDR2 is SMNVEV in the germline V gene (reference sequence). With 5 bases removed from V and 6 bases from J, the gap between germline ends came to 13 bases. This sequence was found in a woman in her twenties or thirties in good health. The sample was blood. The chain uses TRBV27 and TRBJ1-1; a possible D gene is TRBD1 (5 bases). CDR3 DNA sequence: TGTGCCAGCAGTCAGATAGGGGCCTCTGAAGCTTTCTTT. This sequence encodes CASSQIGASEAFF.